The rows below give T cell receptor beta chains drawn from one sample of a study of graft-versus-host responses after intestinal transplantation. These receptors have no identified antigens. Profiling relied on immunoSEQ multiplex PCR, and the TCRdb table lists in-frame clones only, not all of them. The table includes about 120,000 clones, approximately 95% detected once. The specimen was unstimulated CD4+ T cells sorted from spleen or lymph node cells, collected before intestinal transplant. The receptors were gathered from a human donor who received an intestinal transplant. CDR3s include the opening cysteine and the closing phenylalanine or tryptophan. Each record gives: D gene, J gene, V gene, clone size, CDR3 protein, CDR3 DNA. A D gene is named only where the DNA matches it firmly. Rows give clone size only sometimes, using once, few, many, or a class for an expanded clone.

NA TRBJ1-3 TRBV4-1 NA CASSQVLTSSGNTIYF TGCGCCAGCAGCCAAGTGTTGACATCTTCCGGAAACACCATATATTTT
TRBD2 TRBJ2-1 TRBV10-1 NA CASSDSGSLDEQFF TGCGCCAGCAGTGATAGCGGGAGTTTAGATGAGCAGTTCTTC
NA TRBJ1-3 TRBV28 NA CASSFFGVSGNTIYF TGTGCCAGCAGTTTTTTTGGGGTGTCTGGAAACACCATATATTTT
NA TRBJ2-1 TRBV5-1 NA CASSSTPNREDEQFF TGCGCCAGCAGCTCCACTCCAAACAGGGAGGATGAGCAGTTCTTC
TRBD2 TRBJ2-7 TRBV7-6 NA CASSLRLAGHYEQYF TGTGCCAGCAGCTTACGGTTAGCGGGCCACTACGAGCAGTACTTC
NA TRBJ1-1 TRBV18 NA CASSPGQNTEAFF TGTGCCAGCTCCCCGGGGCAGAACACTGAAGCTTTCTTT
TRBD2 TRBJ2-3 TRBV5-6 NA CASSLWLAVNTDTQYF TGTGCCAGCAGCTTGTGGCTAGCGGTAAACACAGATACGCAGTATTTT
NA TRBJ2-1 TRBV5-4 NA CASSLPGSTYNEQFF TGTGCCAGCAGCTTGCCAGGAAGCACCTACAATGAGCAGTTCTTC
NA TRBJ1-5 TRBV6-1 NA CASSPHRENQPQHF TGTGCCAGCAGCCCCCACAGGGAAAATCAGCCCCAGCATTTT
NA TRBJ1-1 TRBV6-5 NA CASRSKGDTEAFF TGTGCCAGCAGATCTAAGGGGGACACTGAAGCTTTCTTT
NA TRBJ2-3 TRBV6-1 NA CASREGQPDTQYF TGTGCCAGCAGGGAAGGACAGCCAGATACGCAGTATTTT
TRBD2 TRBJ2-4 TRBV28 NA CASSSVPGRGKNIQYF TGTGCCAGCAGTTCCGTCCCCGGGAGGGGCAAAAACATTCAGTACTTC
NA TRBJ2-3 TRBV11-2 NA CASSRDNTDTQYF TGTGCCAGCAGCCGGGACAACACAGATACGCAGTATTTT
NA TRBJ1-2 TRBV5-1 NA CASSSGVTPPYGYTF TGCGCCAGCAGCTCAGGGGTGACACCACCCTATGGCTACACCTTC
NA TRBJ2-7 TRBV27 NA CASKGPYEQYF TGTGCCTCAAAGGGCCCCTACGAGCAGTACTTC
NA TRBJ2-2 TRBV10-1 NA CASSESGSSELFF TGCGCCAGCAGTGAGTCGGGGTCATCGGAGCTGTTTTTT
NA TRBJ2-2 TRBV5-1 NA CASSLELGTDTGELFF TGCGCCAGCAGCTTGGAACTGGGGACGGACACCGGGGAGCTGTTTTTT
TRBD1 TRBJ1-5 TRBV18 NA CASSPNTGGQGNQPQHF TGTGCCAGCTCACCGAATACAGGGGGCCAAGGCAATCAGCCCCAGCATTTT
TRBD1 TRBJ1-2 TRBV5-1 NA CASSLAGTDYGYTF TGCGCCAGCAGCTTGGCCGGGACAGACTATGGCTACACCTTC
NA TRBJ2-1 TRBV30 NA CAWSVRRNPNEQFF TGTGCCTGGAGTGTACGACGGAATCCCAATGAGCAGTTCTTC
NA TRBJ2-5 TRBV18 NA CASRLGESETQYF TGTGCCTCCCGGCTGGGGGAATCAGAGACCCAGTACTTC
TRBD2 TRBJ2-3 TRBV7-2 NA CASSPRTSGGRDTQYF TGTGCCAGCAGCCCCCGGACTAGCGGGGGCCGAGATACGCAGTATTTT
NA TRBJ1-4 TRBV19 NA CASSIDNVGRYELFF TGTGCCAGTAGTATAGATAACGTCGGCCGCTACGAACTGTTTTTT
NA TRBJ2-7 TRBV7-8 NA CASSLVGVDRHPGVEQYF TGTGCCAGCAGCTTAGTTGGGGTTGACCGGCATCCGGGGGTAGAGCAGTACTTC
TRBD2 TRBJ2-3 TRBV7-3 NA CASSIPGLAGASTDTQYF TGTGCCAGCAGCATACCGGGACTAGCGGGAGCTAGCACAGATACGCAGTATTTT
NA TRBJ1-1 TRBV18 NA CASSPEQGTEAFF TGTGCCAGCTCACCAGAACAGGGCACTGAAGCTTTCTTT
NA TRBJ1-2 TRBV28 NA CASSGYKDGYTF TGTGCCAGCAGTGGATATAAAGATGGCTACACCTTC
NA TRBJ2-1 TRBV5-1 NA CASSSGGPQFF TGCGCCAGCAGTTCGGGCGGACCGCAGTTCTTC
NA TRBJ2-7 TRBV7-8 NA CASSTTGTSYEQYF TGTGCCAGCAGCACGACAGGGACTTCCTACGAGCAGTACTTC
NA TRBJ2-1 TRBV10-3 NA CAISDPQGRSYNEQFF TGTGCCATCAGTGACCCTCAGGGGAGGTCCTACAATGAGCAGTTCTTC
NA TRBJ2-3 TRBV28 NA CASSSPPKDTQYF TGTGCCAGCAGTTCCCCCCCCAAGGATACGCAGTATTTT
NA TRBJ1-4 TRBV19 NA CASSKLQEEKLFF TGTGCCAGTAGTAAACTACAGGAGGAAAAACTGTTTTTT
TRBD2 TRBJ2-7 TRBV5-6 NA CASSSTSGGLIEQYF TGTGCCAGCAGCTCGACTAGCGGGGGGCTTATTGAGCAGTACTTC
NA TRBJ1-2 TRBV30 NA CAWSVLGGLRNYGYTF TGTGCCTGGAGTGTACTAGGGGGACTGAGGAACTATGGCTACACCTTC
TRBD2 TRBJ2-7 TRBV10-3 once CAISEGGLAGAYEQYF TGTGCCATCAGTGAGGGGGGACTAGCGGGGGCCTACGAGCAGTACTTC
NA TRBJ1-3 TRBV30 NA CAWSWQGPGNTIYF TGTGCCTGGAGTTGGCAGGGGCCTGGAAACACCATATATTTT
NA TRBJ2-7 TRBV5-6 once CASSSPGISYEQYF TGTGCCAGCAGCTCTCCGGGAATCTCCTACGAGCAGTACTTC
TRBD1 TRBJ2-3 TRBV29-1 once CSVVRDRGADTQYF TGCAGCGTTGTTAGGGACAGAGGCGCAGATACGCAGTATTTT
NA TRBJ1-1 TRBV6-6 NA CASSYMENTEAFF TGTGCCAGCAGTTACATGGAGAACACTGAAGCTTTCTTT
TRBD2 TRBJ2-7 TRBV29-1 few CSVAGTSGSSYEQYF TGCAGCGTGGCCGGGACTAGCGGGAGCTCCTACGAGCAGTACTTC
NA TRBJ2-3 TRBV27 NA CASSLFRGRTDTQYF TGTGCCAGCAGTTTATTCAGGGGCCGCACAGATACGCAGTATTTT
NA TRBJ2-5 TRBV6-5 NA CASSPVWYQETQYF TGTGCCAGCAGTCCCGTTTGGTACCAAGAGACCCAGTACTTC
NA TRBJ1-5 TRBV7-6 NA CASSLDSHNQPQHF TGTGCCAGCAGCTTAGACAGCCACAATCAGCCCCAGCATTTT
NA TRBJ2-3 TRBV4-2 NA CASSQGGYSTDTQYF TGTGCCAGCAGCCAAGGGGGGTACAGCACAGATACGCAGTATTTT
NA TRBJ2-3 TRBV18 NA CASSLTDTQYF TGTGCCAGCTCCCTCACAGATACGCAGTATTTT
TRBD1 TRBJ1-2 TRBV6-6 NA CASSLPPTGVIASYTF TGTGCCAGCAGCCTACCCCCGACAGGGGTGATAGCTAGCTACACCTTC
NA TRBJ2-7 TRBV5-1 NA CASSSGQTLGFTFF TGCGCCAGCAGTTCCGGACAGACCCTCGGGTTCACCTTCTTC
TRBD2 TRBJ2-5 TRBV6-5 NA CASRGSGSETQYF TGTGCCAGCAGGGGAAGCGGGAGCGAGACCCAGTACTTC
NA TRBJ1-2 TRBV6-5 once CASSYSANYYGYTF TGTGCCAGCAGTTACTCAGCCAACTACTATGGCTACACCTTC
TRBD1 TRBJ2-7 TRBV30 NA CAWSAQGAGEQYF TGTGCCTGGAGTGCTCAGGGGGCAGGGGAGCAGTACTTC
NA TRBJ2-1 TRBV28 NA CATRSGGLWKFF TGTGCCACCCGAAGTGGCGGGCTGTGGAAGTTCTTC
NA TRBJ1-4 TRBV4-2 NA CASSQGAATNEKLFF TGTGCCAGCAGCCAAGGGGCAGCAACTAATGAAAAACTGTTTTTT
TRBD1 TRBJ1-4 TRBV10-3 NA CAISEYNQGVRDEKLFF TGTGCCATCAGTGAGTACAACCAGGGGGTTAGGGATGAAAAACTGTTTTTT
TRBD1 TRBJ2-5 TRBV2 NA CASSGTGGRETQYF TGTGCCTCCTCCGGGACAGGGGGCAGAGAGACCCAGTACTTC
NA TRBJ1-1 TRBV30 NA CAWSGPGDTEAFF TGTGCCTGGTCAGGACCGGGGGACACTGAAGCTTTCTTT
TRBD1 TRBJ1-5 TRBV7-9 NA CASSLGTGDSNQPQHF TGTGCCAGCAGCTTAGGGACAGGGGATAGCAATCAGCCCCAGCATTTT